This T cell receptor (beta chain) was obtained from a study of T cells in localized non-small cell lung cancer. Concerning this clone itself: Its cognate antigen is unknown.

Sequenced by immunoSEQ multiplex PCR; TCRdb stores in-frame clones only, minus some. The sample yields about 74,000 clones, less than 85% seen once. Study-wide points: Longer overall survival accompanied higher blood T cell density. Researchers found a median approximately 55 of the top 100 tumor clones in adjacent lung.

The CDR3 spans 15 residues. Trimming pared 0 bases from V and 8 bases from J, leaving 15 bases between. Germline CDR1 SGHRS, CDR2 YFSETQ. This chain joins TRBV5-1 and TRBJ2-4; D assignment may be TRBD1 or TRBD2 (5 bases each). Here the sequenced sample was peripheral blood, taken before any cancer treatment. The receptor was derived from a female donor older than 55 with stage I lung adenocarcinoma. CDR3 sequence: CASSLEPGPWDIQYF. In DNA form, the CDR3 reads TGCGCCAGCAGCTTGGAGCCGGGACCGTGGGACATTCAGTACTTC. Drawing the rest from reference TRBV5-1 and TRBJ2-4, the complete variable domain is KAGVTQTPRYLIKTRGQQVTLSCSPISGHRSVSWYQQTPGQGLQFLFEYFSETQRNKGNFPGRFSGRQFSNSRSEMNVSTLELGDSALYLCASSLEPGPWDIQYFGAGTRLSVL.